This T cell receptor (beta chain) was recovered during a study of Graves' ophthalmopathy and Graves' hyperthyroidism. As for the study in general: The authors collected peripheral blood at initial diagnosis, before any treatment.

TCR beta CDR3 regions were amplified from RNA transcripts. Following a first-round RT-PCR that used HTBI primers, a second-round multiplex PCR was carried out. TCRdb redid the calling of the multiplex PCR reads with MiXCR, one entry per CDR3 protein. The table has about 230,000 distinct CDR3 sequences, about 47% seen once. This clonotype came up a few times. CDR3 length: 13 residues. The germline CDR1 and CDR2 sequences are SNHLY and FYNNEI. Trimming removed 5 bases from V and 5 bases from J, with 9 bases in between. Moderate-to-severe activity, CAS ≥3, NOSPECS ≥4 and duration under 3 months were recorded for donors with ophthalmopathy. The study excluded patients with other autoimmune diseases, uncontrolled infections, pregnancy or lactation.

Sequencing was done on a sample of peripheral blood. This receptor was taken from an adult man with Graves' ophthalmopathy. The chain has TRBV2 and TRBJ1-4; D remains unclear. For the CDR3, the DNA is TGTGCCAGCAGTCGCGGTCCAAATGAAAAACTGTTTTTT. As protein: CASSRGPNEKLFF.